Listed below are T cell receptor beta chains from one sample, sequenced in a study of tumor-infiltrating lymphocytes in localized non-small cell lung cancer. Repertoires were generated with immunoSEQ multiplex PCR, while TCRdb's copy carries only in-frame clones and drops some. The table lists more than 5,500 clones, roughly 70% of them singletons. Sequencing was carried out using lung tumor tissue. These receptors all come from a human donor with non-small cell lung cancer. CDR3s include the opening cysteine and the closing phenylalanine or tryptophan. Clone size is shown for a subset of rows, as once, few, many or a class of expanded clone.

j_gene	v_gene	abundance	CDR3aa
TRBJ1-6	TRBV18	NA	CASSPRQGAGSPLHF
TRBJ2-1	TRBV6-4	NA	CASSPEPGYGEQFF
TRBJ2-7	TRBV7-8	NA	CASSLFAGSYEQYF
TRBJ1-6	TRBV7-9	medium-sized	CASSLVEARGRWTLHF
TRBJ1-2	TRBV5-4	NA	CASGLWGGDYGYTF
TRBJ2-5	TRBV5-1	NA	CASRLAGGQETQYF
TRBJ2-1	TRBV5-1	NA	CASSPTSVSYNEQFF
TRBJ2-5	TRBV15	NA	CATSPRGPETQYF
TRBJ2-1	TRBV9	NA	CASSVAGALYNEQFF
TRBJ1-6	TRBV6-6	NA	CASSYRTGTGSSPLHF
TRBJ1-5	TRBV30	few	CAWSVDSTQPQHF
TRBJ2-3	TRBV10-3	NA	CAISELGGGLDTQYF
TRBJ2-2	TRBV7-3	few	CASSLHPNTGELFF
TRBJ2-7	TRBV7-4	NA	CASSQGIVSYEQYF
TRBJ1-1	TRBV7-2	few	CASSLGSRVNTEAFF
TRBJ2-2	TRBV6-1	NA	CASSEAWGHNTGELFF
TRBJ2-5	TRBV11-3	NA	CASSLGTGAPPETQYF
TRBJ2-2	TRBV2	NA	CASSFRHTGELFF
TRBJ1-3	TRBV7-3	NA	CASSLISGSGNTIYF
TRBJ1-4	TRBV6-1	NA	CASSRGNEKLFF
TRBJ2-7	TRBV6-6	NA	CASNSQGGFYEQYF
TRBJ2-5	TRBV11-3	NA	CASSVTGEETQYF